The 7 T cell receptor beta chains reported below all come from one sample, sequenced in a study of control samples from healthy donors and cancer patients. TCRdb keeps only in-frame clones here, not all; method: immunoSEQ multiplex PCR. The profile shows 100,000 to 120,000 clones, around nine tenths of them singletons. The material sequenced was PBMCs. These receptors were taken from an older woman with lung cancer.

The V gene is TRBV9, the J gene TRBJ1-1; no clear D gene. This CDR3 is 13 amino acids long. The V and J ends lost 4 bases and 7 bases respectively, with 14 bases between them. CDR1 and CDR2 (germline): SGDLS, YYNGEE. The CDR3 spells CASSSEGQSEAFF. The CDR3 bases are TGTGCCAGCAGCTCAGAGGGCCAAAGTGAAGCTTTCTTT.

The chain uses TRBV5-8 and TRBJ1-1; no definite D call. CDR1 and CDR2 from the germline V gene are SGHTS and YDEGEE. There are 14 residues in the CDR3. Trimming shortened V by 0 bases and J by 1 base, and 7 bases separated the two germline ends. The CDR3 sequence is CASSLAAANTEAFF. The CDR3 DNA reads as TGTGCCAGCAGCTTGGCCGCAGCGAACACTGAAGCTTTCTTT.

The chain has TRBV10-3 and TRBJ2-1; 9 bases map to TRBD1. J gave up 0 bases and V 6 bases, and 3 bases lay outside the gene matches. The CDR3 contains 15 residues. CDR1 ENHRY and CDR2 SYGVKD come from the germline V gene. The CDR3 here is CAIRSTGGSYNEQFF. For the CDR3, the DNA is TGTGCCATCAGATCGACAGGGGGCTCCTACAATGAGCAGTTCTTC.

The chain uses TRBV4-1 and TRBJ2-4; D possibly matches TRBD1 or TRBD2 (6 bases each). This CDR3 spans 17 amino acids. The germline CDR1 and CDR2 sequences are MGHRA and YSYEKL. The V end was cut by 4 bases, the J end by 1 base, with 17 bases between. The CDR3 region has the DNA TGCGCCAGCAGCCCCACTAGGGGGGAGTTGGCCAAAAACATTCAGTACTTC. This sequence encodes CASSPTRGELAKNIQYF.

This clone was detected only once. The V and J genes are TRBV7-2 and TRBJ1-5, with 7 nucleotides matching TRBD1. The germline CDR1 and CDR2 sequences are SGHTA and FQGNSA. The CDR3 is 16 residues long. V lost 1 base, J lost 6 bases, and 9 bases stayed unmatched. CDR3 sequence: CASSLGQGGPAQPQHF. DNA of the CDR3: TGTGCCAGCAGCTTAGGGCAGGGGGGCCCCGCTCAGCCCCAGCATTTT. The full variable domain, completed using reference TRBV7-2 and TRBJ1-5, is GAGVSQSPSNKVTEKGKDVELRCDPISGHTALYWYRQSLGQGLEFLIYFQGNSAPDKSGLPSDRFSAERTGGSVSTLTIQRTQQEDSAVYLCASSLGQGGPAQPQHFGDGTRLSIL.

The chain uses TRBV3-1 (or the pseudogene TRBV3-2) and TRBJ1-1, with 10 bases aligning to TRBD1. The CDR3 spans 16 residues. Germline values: CDR1 LGHDT, CDR2 YNNKEL (reference sequence). With 1 base clipped from V and 7 bases from J, the junction kept 9 bases outside the gene matches. CDR3 nucleotide sequence: TGTGCCAGCAGCCAAGCACCGGGACAGGGGTTAGGTGAAGCTTTCTTT. As protein: CASSQAPGQGLGEAFF.

The chain combines TRBV19 with TRBJ2-2; D is ambiguous. The CDR3 contains 13 residues. Germline V gene lookup returns CDR1 LNHDA and CDR2 SQIVND (reference sequence). V was clipped by 5 bases and J by 6 bases, with 10 bases between them. This CDR3 reads CASSFRRPGELFF. The CDR3 nucleotides are TGTGCCAGTAGTTTTAGGCGACCCGGGGAGCTGTTTTTT. The full variable domain, rest sourced from reference TRBV19 and TRBJ2-2, is DGGITQSPKYLFRKEGQNVTLSCEQNLNHDAMYWYRQDPGQGLRLIYYSQIVNDFQKGDIAEGYSVSREKKESFPLTVTSAQKNPTAFYLCASSFRRPGELFFGEGSRLTVL.